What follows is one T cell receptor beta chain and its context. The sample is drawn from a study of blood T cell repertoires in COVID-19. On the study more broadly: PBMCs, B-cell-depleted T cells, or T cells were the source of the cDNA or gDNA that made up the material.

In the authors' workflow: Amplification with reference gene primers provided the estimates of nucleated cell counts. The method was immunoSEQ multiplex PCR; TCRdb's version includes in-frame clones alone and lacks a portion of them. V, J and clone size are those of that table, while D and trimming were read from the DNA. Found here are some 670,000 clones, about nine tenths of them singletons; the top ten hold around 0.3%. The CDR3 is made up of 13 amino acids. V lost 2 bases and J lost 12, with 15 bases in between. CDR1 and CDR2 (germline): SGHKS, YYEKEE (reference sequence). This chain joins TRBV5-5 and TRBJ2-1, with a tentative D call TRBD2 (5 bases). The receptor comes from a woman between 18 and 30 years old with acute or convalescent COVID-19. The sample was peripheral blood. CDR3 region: CASSFLATKTQFF. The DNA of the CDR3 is TGTGCCAGCAGCTTTCTAGCTACCAAAACGCAGTTCTTC.